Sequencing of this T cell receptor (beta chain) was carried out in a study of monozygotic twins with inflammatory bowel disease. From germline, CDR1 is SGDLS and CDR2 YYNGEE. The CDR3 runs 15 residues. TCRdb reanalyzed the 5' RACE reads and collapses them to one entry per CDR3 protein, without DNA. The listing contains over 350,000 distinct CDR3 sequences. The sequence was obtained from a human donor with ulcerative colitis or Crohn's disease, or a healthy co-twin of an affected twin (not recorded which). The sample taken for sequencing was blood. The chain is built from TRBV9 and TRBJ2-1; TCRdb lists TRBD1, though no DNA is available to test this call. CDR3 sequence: CASSVERGGHNEQFF.